This T cell receptor beta chain emerged from a study of cytomegalovirus exposure and HLA in healthy donors. Study-level results: Reports showed the classifier diagnosing cytomegalovirus status with high specificity and sensitivity. The study found most TCR sequences rare, yet found some public TCRs in many donors.

The V gene lost 2 bases and the J gene lost 2 bases, with 7 bases spanning the gap. The length of the CDR3 is 12 residues. The germline V gene has CDR1 GTSNPN and CDR2 SVGIG (reference sequence). On this clone: What it binds is not known.

60 Vbeta and 13 Jbeta primers were used in PCR. This table comes from immunoSEQ multiplex PCR, and its TCRdb copy is limited to in-frame clones, with some not included. The sample consists of roughly 150,000 clones, about three quarters of them appearing once. This receptor was identified in a woman in her thirties or forties in good health and CMV-seropositive. This chain connects TRBV30 to TRBJ2-7; possible D gene TRBD2, 6 bases. Input material: PBMCs. This CDR3 reads CAWSSGAYEQYF. Here the CDR3 DNA reads TGTGCCTGGAGTTCGGGGGCCTACGAGCAGTACTTC.